The 32 T cell receptor beta chains below were found in one sample sequenced in a study of OX40 agonist ivuxolimab in advanced cancers. Assay: immunoSEQ multiplex PCR; the TCRdb copy retains only in-frame clones and omits some. Of about 130,000 clones in the sample, roughly 91% were seen once. The sample consisted of CD4+ or CD8+ T cells sorted from blood, taken in a trial of the OX40 agonist ivuxolimab. The receptors shown here come from an adult with an advanced solid tumor such as melanoma, head and neck, liver or kidney cancer.

CDR3 amino acids: CATRREEGYNEQFF. The DNA of the CDR3 is TGCGCCACCCGGCGGGAGGAGGGTTACAATGAGCAGTTCTTC. The rearrangement links TRBV5-1 to TRBJ2-1, with 8 bases lining up with TRBD2. Losses at the gene ends were 9 bases for V and 4 bases for J; bases not matched to a gene: 9. The CDR3 is made up of 14 amino acids. CDR1 and CDR2 from the germline V gene are SGHRS and YFSETQ. Full variable domain (outside the CDR3, taken from reference TRBV5-1 and TRBJ2-1): KAGVTQTPRYLIKTRGQQVTLSCSPISGHRSVSWYQQTPGQGLQFLFEYFSETQRNKGNFPGRFSGRQFSNSRSEMNVSTLELGDSALYLCATRREEGYNEQFFGPGTRLTVL.

The chain joins TRBV7-9 to TRBJ2-5; possible D gene TRBD1, 5 bases. CDR1 is SEHNR, CDR2 FQNEAQ, per germline (reference sequence). This CDR3 comprises 14 residues. V dropped 2 bases and J dropped 2 bases, with 9 bases sitting between them. For the CDR3, the DNA is TGTGCCAGCAGCTTAACCAGGGATCAAGAGACCCAGTACTTC. Amino acid sequence: CASSLTRDQETQYF.

J is TRBJ1-2 and V is TRBV4-1; maybe TRBD1 (6 bases). CDR3 length equals 15 residues. Trimming removed 2 bases at V and 2 bases at J, with 12 bases between. CDR1 is MGHRA and CDR2 is YSYEKL in the germline V gene. CDR3 sequence: CASSQQKQGNYGYTF. In DNA, the CDR3 is TGCGCCAGCAGCCAACAGAAACAGGGAAACTATGGCTACACCTTC.

CDR3 in amino acids: CASSYPVGQHGYTF. The CDR3 DNA sequence: TGTGCCAGCAGTTACCCCGTGGGACAGCATGGCTACACCTTC. This sequence joins TRBV6-6 and TRBJ1-2; TRBD1 aligns across 7 bases. Germline V gene lookup returns CDR1 MNHNY and CDR2 SVGAGI (reference sequence). With 2 bases clipped from V and 6 bases from J, the junction kept 6 bases outside the gene matches. CDR3 size: 14 residues.

This chain links TRBV7-2 with TRBJ1-2, with D perhaps matching TRBD1 (6 bases). The CDR3 extends over 16 amino acids. The V and J ends lost 2 bases and 2 bases respectively, with 15 bases between them. Germline V CDR1 and CDR2: SGHTA, FQGNSA. The CDR3 DNA is TGTGCCAGCAGCTTATGGTCGACAGACAGGAACTATGGCTACACCTTC. This gives the protein CASSLWSTDRNYGYTF.

The chain joins TRBV9 to TRBJ1-6; no clear D. Germline loops: CDR1 SGDLS, CDR2 YYNGEE. CDR3 length equals 14 residues. Trimming pared 0 bases from V and 3 bases from J, leaving 4 bases between. The CDR3 here is CASSVEYYNSPLHF. CDR3 coding DNA: TGTGCCAGCAGCGTAGAGTACTATAATTCACCCCTCCACTTT.

The chain is built from TRBV28 and TRBJ1-1; D perhaps matches TRBD1 (6 bases). V was shortened by 4 bases and J by 6 bases, with 15 bases between the two germline ends. In germline, CDR1 is MDHEN, CDR2 SYDVKM. The CDR3 runs to 14 residues. The CDR3 loop reads CASSSQTRGPEAFF. CDR3 bases: TGTGCCAGCAGTTCGCAAACCAGGGGTCCTGAAGCTTTCTTT.

The rearrangement joins TRBV10-3 to TRBJ2-3; no clear D. This CDR3 comprises 12 residues. V was cut by 5 bases and J by 4 bases, with 7 bases left in between. Per the germline V gene, CDR1 is ENHRY and CDR2 is SYGVKD. This CDR3 reads CAISLGPDTQYF. In DNA, the CDR3 is TGTGCCATCAGTCTAGGACCAGATACGCAGTATTTT.

This sequence joins TRBV25-1 and TRBJ2-1; D is unresolved. Trimming took off 5 bases at V and 6 bases at J, with 14 bases between the two ends. The CDR3 runs 14 residues. The V gene's germline CDR1 is MGHDK and CDR2 SYGVNS. The CDR3 DNA follows: TGTGCCAGCAGTACCAGCCCTCTGTTCAATGAGCAGTTCTTC. Translated: CASSTSPLFNEQFF. Full variable domain (rest looked up from reference TRBV25-1 and TRBJ2-1): EADIYQTPRYLVIGTGKKITLECSQTMGHDKMYWYQQDPGMELHLIHYSYGVNSTEKGDLSSESTVSRIRTEHFPLTLESARPSHTSQYLCASSTSPLFNEQFFGPGTRLTVL.

This sequence joins TRBV5-5 and TRBJ2-2, with 10 bases identical to TRBD1. V lost 4 bases, J lost 0 bases, and 6 bases stayed unmatched. The CDR3 contains 17 residues. Germline-derived CDR1 and CDR2 are SGHKS and YYEKEE (reference sequence). The CDR3: CASSPPGQGPNTGELFF. The CDR3 DNA is TGTGCCAGCAGCCCTCCGGGACAGGGGCCGAACACCGGGGAGCTGTTTTTT.

The V call is TRBV4-1, the J call TRBJ2-3; TRBD2 matches at 9 bases. V was clipped by 1 base and J by 1 base; unmatched bases: 3. Germline V gene sequence: CDR1 MGHRA, CDR2 YSYEKL. The CDR3 runs 16 residues. For the CDR3, the DNA is TGCGCCAGCAGCCAAGTCTCTAGCGGGGGCACAGATACGCAGTATTTT. Protein product: CASSQVSSGGTDTQYF.

This chain connects TRBV5-4 to TRBJ2-3, with 7 bases that match TRBD2. The CDR3 sequence is 16 residues long. V lost 3 bases, J lost 1 base, and 8 bases stayed unmatched. Germline-derived CDR1 and CDR2 are SGHNT and YYREEE (reference sequence). The CDR3 loop is CASSSLAARGTDTQYF. In DNA form, the CDR3 reads TGTGCCAGCAGCTCCCTAGCGGCGAGGGGCACAGATACGCAGTATTTT.

V is TRBV5-1 and J is TRBJ1-1; D is uncertain. The CDR3 has 14 residues. The V gene's germline CDR1 is SGHRS and CDR2 YFSETQ. V was cut by 5 bases and J by 1 base, with 12 bases left in between. The CDR3 loop is CASRSGEANTEAFF. Written as DNA, the CDR3 is TGCGCCAGCAGAAGCGGGGAGGCGAACACTGAAGCTTTCTTT.

This sequence joins TRBV18 and TRBJ1-5; D may be TRBD1 (5 bases). Germline CDR1 KGHSH, CDR2 LQKENI. Trimming left V 3 bases short and J 3 bases short, with 12 bases between. There are 15 residues in the CDR3. The CDR3 sequence is CASSPSGTDNQPQHF. Written as DNA, the CDR3 is TGTGCCAGCTCACCTTCCGGGACGGACAATCAGCCCCAGCATTTT.

V usage is TRBV9 and J usage is TRBJ2-3; TRBD1 agrees at 8 bases. Trimming cost V 6 bases and J 2 bases; bases outside gene matches: 5. Germline V gene sequence: CDR1 SGDLS, CDR2 YYNGEE. The CDR3 sequence is 14 residues long. Here the CDR3 reads CASNGDRFTDTQYF. DNA of the CDR3: TGTGCCAGCAATGGGGACAGGTTCACAGATACGCAGTATTTT.

The rearrangement joins TRBV10-3 to TRBJ2-7; TRBD1 is a possible D gene (5 bases). This CDR3 is built from 13 residues. The V gene's germline CDR1 is ENHRY and CDR2 SYGVKD. V was clipped by 8 bases and J by 3 bases, with 14 bases between them. The CDR3, as DNA: TGTGCCATCGGACCTGCAGGGATCTACGAGCAGTACTTC. Its protein is CAIGPAGIYEQYF.

V is TRBV29-1 and J is TRBJ2-1; 8 bases map to TRBD1. This CDR3 spans 13 amino acids. CDR1 is SQVTM, CDR2 ANQGSEA, per germline. Trimming took 7 bases from V and 5 from J; bases not matched to a gene: 7. The CDR3: CSDSGGANNEQFF. The CDR3 coding sequence is TGCAGCGATTCAGGGGGCGCAAACAATGAGCAGTTCTTC.

The genes are TRBV5-1 and TRBJ1-2, with 11 bases identical to TRBD1. The CDR3 runs 15 residues. In germline, CDR1 is SGHRS, CDR2 YFSETQ. The V and J ends lost 4 bases and 7 bases, in that order; junction bases with no gene match: 9. CDR3 bases: TGCGCCAGCAGCCAACTCGGACAGGGGGCGTCTGGCTACACCTTC. It encodes CASSQLGQGASGYTF.

The rearrangement joins TRBV6-5 to TRBJ1-1; weak D call: TRBD1 (5 bases). The CDR3 runs 14 residues. Trimming shortened V by 7 bases and J by 3 bases, and 15 bases separated the two germline ends. Germline CDR1 and CDR2: MNHEY and SVGAGI. Written as DNA, the CDR3 is TGTGCCAGCACCCGGACACGAAAGGACACTGAAGCTTTCTTT. Its protein product is CASTRTRKDTEAFF.

The CDR3 nucleotides are TGTGCCAGCAGTTTCGGGCGGGACAGGGGGCGCGTAGGATATGGCTACACCTTC. Its protein product is CASSFGRDRGRVGYGYTF. The genes are TRBV27 and TRBJ1-2; TRBD1 matches at 12 bases. The CDR3 runs to 18 residues. Trimming cost V 3 bases and J 5 bases; bases outside gene matches: 13. Germline CDR1 is MNHEY and CDR2 is SMNVEV (reference sequence).

This chain uses TRBV9 with TRBJ1-3; D is unresolved. The germline V gene has CDR1 SGDLS and CDR2 YYNGEE. Trimming took off 3 bases at V and 0 bases at J, with 13 bases between the two ends. This CDR3 is built from 16 residues. In nucleotides, the CDR3 is TGTGCCAGCAGCGCGCGTCCCCTGAGCTCTGGAAACACCATATATTTT. Its translation is CASSARPLSSGNTIYF.

V and J are TRBV9 and TRBJ2-1, with 7 bases identical to TRBD1. Germline CDR1 SGDLS, CDR2 YYNGEE. Unmatched junction bases numbered 2, after V lost 2 bases and J lost 6 bases. The length of the CDR3 is 13 residues. CDR3 nucleotides: TGTGCCAGCAGCGTCGACAGGGCCAATGAGCAGTTCTTC. Encoded protein: CASSVDRANEQFF.

The rearrangement links TRBV9 to TRBJ1-1; 7 bases match TRBD1. Per germline, CDR1 SGDLS and CDR2 YYNGEE. There are 15 residues in the CDR3. V gave up 3 bases and J gave up 11 bases; unmatched junction bases: 16. Here the CDR3 DNA reads TGTGCCAGCAGCGCCCGAGGGGGCCCGGTAGGGGAGGCTTTCTTT. It specifies CASSARGGPVGEAFF.

This clone was counted between two and nine times. V is TRBV2 and J is TRBJ1-6, with 9 bases matching TRBD1. Per germline, CDR1 SNHLY and CDR2 FYNNEI. This CDR3 is built from 14 residues. J gave up 7 bases and V 6 bases, and 4 bases lay outside the gene matches. The CDR3 nucleotides are TGTGCCAGCAGCGACGGACAGGGGAATTCACCCCTCCACTTT. This gives the protein CASSDGQGNSPLHF.

The J gene is TRBJ1-1, the V gene TRBV19; weak D call: TRBD1 (5 bases). Trimming cost V 8 bases and J 4 bases, with 14 bases left between them. From germline, CDR1 is LNHDA and CDR2 SQIVND (reference sequence). This CDR3 comprises 13 residues. CDR3 nucleotide sequence: TGTGCCAGTGTGGCAATGGGGGGCACTGAAGCTTTCTTT. Translating it yields CASVAMGGTEAFF.

The chain links TRBV6-5 to TRBJ1-2; 7 positions agree with TRBD1. Germline V gene data show CDR1 as MNHEY and CDR2 as SVGAGI. V was clipped by 5 bases and J by 8 bases; unmatched bases: 11. The CDR3 runs 14 residues. The CDR3 region is CASSPIRGGSGYTF. CDR3 sequence (DNA): TGTGCCAGCAGTCCGATCAGGGGGGGCAGCGGCTACACCTTC.

The chain links TRBV5-4 to TRBJ2-1, with D possibly being TRBD1 or TRBD2 (6 bases each). The CDR3 contains 15 residues. V lost 5 bases, J lost 1 base, and 13 bases lay in between. CDR1 and CDR2 (germline): SGHNT, YYREEE (reference sequence). The CDR3: CASRTGGGSYNEQFF. The CDR3 bases are TGTGCCAGCAGAACCGGAGGGGGGTCCTACAATGAGCAGTTCTTC.

There are a few counts of this clone. This sequence joins TRBV18 and TRBJ1-6; 7 nucleotides align to TRBD1. Germline CDR1 reads KGHSH; CDR2 reads LQKENI. The CDR3 length is 14 residues. J gave up 7 bases and V 3 bases, and 3 bases lay outside the gene matches. Here the CDR3 reads CASSPNRGNSPLHF. The CDR3 region has the DNA TGTGCCAGCTCACCCAACAGGGGAAATTCACCCCTCCACTTT.

This clone was counted between two and nine times. This chain joins TRBV19 and TRBJ2-1; D perhaps matches TRBD1 (6 bases). Between the trimmed V and J ends, which lost 3 bases and 4 bases, there was a span of 13 bases. The germline gives CDR1 LNHDA, CDR2 SQIVND (reference sequence). The CDR3 is 15 amino acids. CDR3: CASSMGANGYNEQFF. CDR3 nucleotide sequence: TGTGCCAGTAGTATGGGGGCCAATGGGTACAATGAGCAGTTCTTC.

V and J are TRBV30 and TRBJ1-3, with D possibly matching TRBD1 (5 bases). CDR1 and CDR2 from the germline V gene are GTSNPN and SVGIG (reference sequence). V was shortened by 0 bases and J by 0 bases, with 12 bases between the two germline ends. The CDR3 sequence is 16 residues long. The CDR3 nucleotides read TGTGCCTGGAGTGTAGGCGGGACGGCCTCTGGAAACACCATATATTTT. Translation gives CAWSVGGTASGNTIYF.

This clone was found once. The chain joins TRBV10-3 to TRBJ2-3; no reliable D call. Trimming cost V 4 bases and J 3 bases, with 8 bases left between them. Germline V gene lookup returns CDR1 ENHRY and CDR2 SYGVKD. CDR3 length: 13 residues. CDR3 bases: TGTGCCATCAGTGCCCAGGCAACAGATACGCAGTATTTT. Protein product: CAISAQATDTQYF.

This chain joins TRBV7-2 and TRBJ2-1; D gene unclear. CDR1 and CDR2 from the germline V gene are SGHTA and FQGNSA. The CDR3 covers 11 residues. V was trimmed by 5 bases and J by 6 bases, leaving 5 bases between them. DNA of the CDR3: TGTGCCAGCAGCCCCGCCAATGAGCAGTTCTTC. Protein sequence: CASSPANEQFF.